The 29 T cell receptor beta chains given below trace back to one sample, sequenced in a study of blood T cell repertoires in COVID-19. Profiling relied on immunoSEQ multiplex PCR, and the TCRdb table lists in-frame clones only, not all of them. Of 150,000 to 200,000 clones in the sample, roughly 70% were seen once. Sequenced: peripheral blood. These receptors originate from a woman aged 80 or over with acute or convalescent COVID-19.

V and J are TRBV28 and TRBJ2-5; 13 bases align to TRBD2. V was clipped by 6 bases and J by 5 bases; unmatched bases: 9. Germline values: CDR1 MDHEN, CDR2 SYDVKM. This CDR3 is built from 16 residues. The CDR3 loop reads CASRPGLAGSWETQYF. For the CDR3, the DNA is TGTGCCAGCAGACCGGGACTAGCGGGATCTTGGGAGACCCAGTACTTC.

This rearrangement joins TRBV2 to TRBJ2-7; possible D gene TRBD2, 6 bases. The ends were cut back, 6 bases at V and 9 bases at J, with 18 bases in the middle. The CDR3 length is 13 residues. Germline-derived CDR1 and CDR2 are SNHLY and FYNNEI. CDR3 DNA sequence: TGTGCCAGCAGCGGGGGACCCACGGAGGGGCAGTACTTC. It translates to CASSGGPTEGQYF.

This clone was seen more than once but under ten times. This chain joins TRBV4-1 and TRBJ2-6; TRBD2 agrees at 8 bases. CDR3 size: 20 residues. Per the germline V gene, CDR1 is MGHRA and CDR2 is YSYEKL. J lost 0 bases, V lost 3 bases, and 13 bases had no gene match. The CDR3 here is CASSQNSGASGYSGANVLTF. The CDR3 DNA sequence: TGCGCCAGCAGCCAGAATAGCGGGGCTAGCGGATACTCTGGGGCCAACGTCCTGACTTTC.

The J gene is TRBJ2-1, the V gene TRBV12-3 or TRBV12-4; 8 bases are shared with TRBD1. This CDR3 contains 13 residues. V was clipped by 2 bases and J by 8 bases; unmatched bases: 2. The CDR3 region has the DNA TGTGCCAGCAGTTTACAACAGGGGGATGAGCAGTTCTTC. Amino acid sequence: CASSLQQGDEQFF.

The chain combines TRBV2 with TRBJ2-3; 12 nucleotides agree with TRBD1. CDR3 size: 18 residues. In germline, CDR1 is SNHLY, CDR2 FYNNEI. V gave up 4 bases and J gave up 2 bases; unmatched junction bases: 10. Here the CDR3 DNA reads TGTGCCAGCAGTGTGGGGACAGGGGGCTATCCGAACACAGATACGCAGTATTTT. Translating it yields CASSVGTGGYPNTDTQYF. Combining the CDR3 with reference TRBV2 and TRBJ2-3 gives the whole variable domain EPEVTQTPSHQVTQMGQEVILRCVPISNHLYFYWYRQILGQKVEFLVSFYNNEISEKSEIFDDQFSVERPDGSNFTLKIRSTKLEDSAMYFCASSVGTGGYPNTDTQYFGPGTRLTVL.

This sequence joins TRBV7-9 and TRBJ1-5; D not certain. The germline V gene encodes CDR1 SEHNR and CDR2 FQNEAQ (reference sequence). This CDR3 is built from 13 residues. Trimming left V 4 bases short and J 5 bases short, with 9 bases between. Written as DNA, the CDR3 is TGTGCCAGCAGCTCGGGAGTTGATCAGCCCCAGCATTTT. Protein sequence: CASSSGVDQPQHF. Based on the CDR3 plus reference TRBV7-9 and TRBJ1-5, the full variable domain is DTGVSQNPRHKITKRGQNVTFRCDPISEHNRLYWYRQTLGQGPEFLTYFQNEAQLEKSRLLSDRFSAERPKGSFSTLEIQRTEQGDSAMYLCASSSGVDQPQHFGDGTRLSIL.

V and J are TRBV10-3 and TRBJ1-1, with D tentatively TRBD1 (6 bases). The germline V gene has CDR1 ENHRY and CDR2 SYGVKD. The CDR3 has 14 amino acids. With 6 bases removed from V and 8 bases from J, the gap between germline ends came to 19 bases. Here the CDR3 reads CAIREIGQTGEAFF. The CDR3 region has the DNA TGTGCCATCAGAGAAATTGGACAGACAGGAGAAGCTTTCTTT.

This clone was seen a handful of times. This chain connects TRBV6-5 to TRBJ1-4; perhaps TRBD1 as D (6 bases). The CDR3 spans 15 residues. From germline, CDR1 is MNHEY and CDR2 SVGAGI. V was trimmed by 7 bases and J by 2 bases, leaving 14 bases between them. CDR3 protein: CASTWVGGTNEKLFF. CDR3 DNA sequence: TGTGCCAGCACTTGGGTTGGGGGCACTAATGAAAAACTGTTTTTT.

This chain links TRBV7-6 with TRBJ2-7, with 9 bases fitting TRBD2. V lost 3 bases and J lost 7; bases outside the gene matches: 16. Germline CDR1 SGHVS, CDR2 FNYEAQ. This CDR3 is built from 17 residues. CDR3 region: CASSLGASGRPKLEQYF. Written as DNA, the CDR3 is TGTGCCAGCAGCTTGGGCGCGAGCGGGAGGCCGAAATTGGAGCAGTACTTC. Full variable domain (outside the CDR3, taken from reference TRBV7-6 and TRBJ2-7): GAGVSQSPRYKVTKRGQDVALRCDPISGHVSLYWYRQALGQGPEFLTYFNYEAQQDKSGLPNDRFSAERPEGSISTLTIQRTEQRDSAMYRCASSLGASGRPKLEQYFGPGTRLTVT.

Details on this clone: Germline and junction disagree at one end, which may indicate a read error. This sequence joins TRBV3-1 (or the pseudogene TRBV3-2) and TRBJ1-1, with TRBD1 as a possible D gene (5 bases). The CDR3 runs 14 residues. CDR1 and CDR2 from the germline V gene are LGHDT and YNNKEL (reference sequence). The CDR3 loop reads CASSQDLSGRTTLF. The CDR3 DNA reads TGTGCCAGCAGCCAAGATCTGTCAGGTAGGACAACCCTCTTT.

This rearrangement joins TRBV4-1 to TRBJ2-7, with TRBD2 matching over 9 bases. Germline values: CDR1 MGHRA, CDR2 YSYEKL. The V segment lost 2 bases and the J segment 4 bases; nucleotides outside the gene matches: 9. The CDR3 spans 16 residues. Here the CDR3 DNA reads TGCGCCAGCAGCCAATTTGCGGGAGGGAGTTTATACGAGCAGTACTTC. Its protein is CASSQFAGGSLYEQYF.

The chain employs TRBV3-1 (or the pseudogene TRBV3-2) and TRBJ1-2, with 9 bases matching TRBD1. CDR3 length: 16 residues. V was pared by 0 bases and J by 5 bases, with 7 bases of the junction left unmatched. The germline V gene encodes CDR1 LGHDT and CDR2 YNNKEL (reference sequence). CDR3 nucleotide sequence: TGTGCCAGCAGCCAAGATCAGGCCGGGACAGGGTATGGCTACACCTTC. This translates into CASSQDQAGTGYGYTF.

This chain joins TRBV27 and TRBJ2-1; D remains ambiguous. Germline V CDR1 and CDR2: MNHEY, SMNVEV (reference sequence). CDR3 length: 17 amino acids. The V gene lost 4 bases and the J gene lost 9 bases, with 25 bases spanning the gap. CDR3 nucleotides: TGTGCCAGCAGTTGGCGGCGAGACCGACTTCGCCATTCTGAGCAGTTCTTC. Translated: CASSWRRDRLRHSEQFF.

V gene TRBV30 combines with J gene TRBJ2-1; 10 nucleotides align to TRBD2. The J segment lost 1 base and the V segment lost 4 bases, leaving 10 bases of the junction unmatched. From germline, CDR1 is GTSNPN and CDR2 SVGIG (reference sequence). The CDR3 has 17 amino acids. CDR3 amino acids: CAWNEAGLALSYNEQFF. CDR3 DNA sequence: TGTGCCTGGAATGAGGCGGGACTAGCGTTATCCTACAATGAGCAGTTCTTC.

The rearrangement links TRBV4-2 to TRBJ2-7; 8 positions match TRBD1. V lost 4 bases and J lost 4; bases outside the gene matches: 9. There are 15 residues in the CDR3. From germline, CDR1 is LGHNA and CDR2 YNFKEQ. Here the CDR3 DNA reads TGTGCCAGCAGCCCTGGTCGGACAGGGTCGTACGAGCAGTACTTC. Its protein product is CASSPGRTGSYEQYF.

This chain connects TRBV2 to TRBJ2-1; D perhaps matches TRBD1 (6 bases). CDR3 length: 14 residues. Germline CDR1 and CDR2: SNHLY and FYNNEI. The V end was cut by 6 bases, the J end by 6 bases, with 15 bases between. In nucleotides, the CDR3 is TGTGCCAGCAGGGGCCAACTAGGGGGCAATGAGCAGTTCTTC. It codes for CASRGQLGGNEQFF. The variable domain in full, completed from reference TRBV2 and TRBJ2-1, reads EPEVTQTPSHQVTQMGQEVILRCVPISNHLYFYWYRQILGQKVEFLVSFYNNEISEKSEIFDDQFSVERPDGSNFTLKIRSTKLEDSAMYFCASRGQLGGNEQFFGPGTRLTVL.

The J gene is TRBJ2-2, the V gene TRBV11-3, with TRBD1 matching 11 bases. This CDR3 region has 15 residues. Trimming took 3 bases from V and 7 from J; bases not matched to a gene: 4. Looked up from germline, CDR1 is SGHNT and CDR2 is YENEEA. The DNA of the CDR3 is TGTGCCAGCAGCTTGGGACAGGGGGAGGGCGGGGAGCTGTTTTTT. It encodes CASSLGQGEGGELFF.

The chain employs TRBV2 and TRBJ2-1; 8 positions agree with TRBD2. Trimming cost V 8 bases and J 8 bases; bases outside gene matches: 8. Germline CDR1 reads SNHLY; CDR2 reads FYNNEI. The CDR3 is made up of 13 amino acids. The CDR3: CASPGGPIDEQFF. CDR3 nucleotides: TGTGCCAGCCCGGGAGGGCCAATCGATGAGCAGTTCTTC. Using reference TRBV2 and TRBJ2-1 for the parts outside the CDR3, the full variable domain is EPEVTQTPSHQVTQMGQEVILRCVPISNHLYFYWYRQILGQKVEFLVSFYNNEISEKSEIFDDQFSVERPDGSNFTLKIRSTKLEDSAMYFCASPGGPIDEQFFGPGTRLTVL.

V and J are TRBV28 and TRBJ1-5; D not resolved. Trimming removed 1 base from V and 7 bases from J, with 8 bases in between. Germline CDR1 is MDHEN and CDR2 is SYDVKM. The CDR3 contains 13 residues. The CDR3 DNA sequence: TGTGCCAGCAGTTTATTCCGGGGACAGCCCCAGCATTTT. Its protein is CASSLFRGQPQHF.

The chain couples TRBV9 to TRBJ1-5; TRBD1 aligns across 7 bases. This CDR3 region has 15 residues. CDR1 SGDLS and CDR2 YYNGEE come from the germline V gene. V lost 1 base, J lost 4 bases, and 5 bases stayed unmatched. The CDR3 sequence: CASSVQGGSNQPQHF. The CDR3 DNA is TGTGCCAGCAGCGTACAGGGGGGTAGTAATCAGCCCCAGCATTTT.

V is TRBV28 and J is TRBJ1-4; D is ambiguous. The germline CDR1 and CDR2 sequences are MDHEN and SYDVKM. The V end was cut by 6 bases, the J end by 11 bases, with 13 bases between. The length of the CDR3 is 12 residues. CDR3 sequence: CASSVTAPKLFF. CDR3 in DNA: TGTGCCAGCAGCGTCACAGCCCCCAAACTGTTTTTT.

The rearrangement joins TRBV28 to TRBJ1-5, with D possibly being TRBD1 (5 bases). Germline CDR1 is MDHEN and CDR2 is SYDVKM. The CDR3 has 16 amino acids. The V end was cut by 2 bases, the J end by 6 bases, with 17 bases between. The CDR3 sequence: CASSLSGSGITQPQHF. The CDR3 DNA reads TGTGCCAGCAGTTTAAGTGGGTCAGGGATCACTCAGCCCCAGCATTTT.

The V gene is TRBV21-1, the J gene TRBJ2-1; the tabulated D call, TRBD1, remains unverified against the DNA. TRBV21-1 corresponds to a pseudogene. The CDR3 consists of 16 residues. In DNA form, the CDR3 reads TGTGCCAGCAGCAGGGGGGACAGTGAAAAATACAATGAGCAGTTCTTC. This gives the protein CASSRGDSEKYNEQFF.

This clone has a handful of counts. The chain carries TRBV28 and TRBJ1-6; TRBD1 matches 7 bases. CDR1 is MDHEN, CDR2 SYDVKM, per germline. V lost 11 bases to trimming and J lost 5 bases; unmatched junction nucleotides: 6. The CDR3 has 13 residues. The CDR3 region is CAGAQGNNSPLHF. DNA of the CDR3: TGTGCCGGAGCACAGGGGAATAATTCACCCCTCCACTTT.

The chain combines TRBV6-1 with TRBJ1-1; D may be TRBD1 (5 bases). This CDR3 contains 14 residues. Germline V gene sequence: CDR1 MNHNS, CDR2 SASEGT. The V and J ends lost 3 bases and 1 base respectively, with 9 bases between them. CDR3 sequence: CASSEIGENTEAFF. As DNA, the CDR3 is TGTGCCAGCAGTGAGATAGGGGAGAACACTGAAGCTTTCTTT.

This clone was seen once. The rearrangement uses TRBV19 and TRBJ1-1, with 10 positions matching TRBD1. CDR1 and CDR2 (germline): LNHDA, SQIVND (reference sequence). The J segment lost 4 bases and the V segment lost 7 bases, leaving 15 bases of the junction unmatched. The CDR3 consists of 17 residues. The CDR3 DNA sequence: TGTGCCAGTAAGCCTCGGGACAGGGGTGTCGTGGGCACTGAAGCTTTCTTT. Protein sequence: CASKPRDRGVVGTEAFF.

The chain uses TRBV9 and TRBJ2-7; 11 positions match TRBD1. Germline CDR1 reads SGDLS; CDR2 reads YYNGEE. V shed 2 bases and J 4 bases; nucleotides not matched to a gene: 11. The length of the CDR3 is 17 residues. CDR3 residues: CASSVGTGGNYRYEQYF. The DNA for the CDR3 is TGTGCCAGCAGCGTGGGGACAGGGGGTAATTATAGGTACGAGCAGTACTTC.

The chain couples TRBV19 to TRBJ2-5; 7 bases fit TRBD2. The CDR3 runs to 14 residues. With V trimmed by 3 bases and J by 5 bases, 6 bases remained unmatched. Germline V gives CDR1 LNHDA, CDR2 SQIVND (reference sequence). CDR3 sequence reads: CASSIGGSEETQYF. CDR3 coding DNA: TGTGCCAGTAGTATTGGCGGGAGTGAGGAGACCCAGTACTTC.

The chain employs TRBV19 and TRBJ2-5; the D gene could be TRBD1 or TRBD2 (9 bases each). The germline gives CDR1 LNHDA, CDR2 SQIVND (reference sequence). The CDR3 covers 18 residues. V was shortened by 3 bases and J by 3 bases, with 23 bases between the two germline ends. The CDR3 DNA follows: TGTGCCAGTAGTATTGGCGGGACAGGGCTAGCGGGGAAAGAGACCCAGTACTTC. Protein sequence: CASSIGGTGLAGKETQYF.